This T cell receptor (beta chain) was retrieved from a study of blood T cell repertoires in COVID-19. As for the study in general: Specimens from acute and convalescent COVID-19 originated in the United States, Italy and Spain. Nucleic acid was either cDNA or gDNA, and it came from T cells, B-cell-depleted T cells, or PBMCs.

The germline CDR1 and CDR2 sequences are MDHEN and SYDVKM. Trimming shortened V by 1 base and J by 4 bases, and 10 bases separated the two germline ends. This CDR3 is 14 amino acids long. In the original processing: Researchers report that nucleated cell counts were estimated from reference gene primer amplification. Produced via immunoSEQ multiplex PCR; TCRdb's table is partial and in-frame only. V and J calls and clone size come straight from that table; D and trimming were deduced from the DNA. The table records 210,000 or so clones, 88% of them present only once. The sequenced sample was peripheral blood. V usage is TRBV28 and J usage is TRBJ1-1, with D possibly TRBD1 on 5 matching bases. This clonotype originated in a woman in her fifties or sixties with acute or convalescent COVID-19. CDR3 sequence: CASSLYRSGTEAFF. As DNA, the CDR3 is TGTGCCAGCAGTTTATACAGGTCAGGCACTGAAGCTTTCTTT.